This T cell receptor beta chain was documented in a study of quantifying T cell responses using KT2 cells. Study summary: cDNA was made from DNase-treated RNA using alpha and beta constant primers.

An oligo carrying a UMI was ligated to the cDNA 3' end. First-round PCR used roughly 4 cycles and beta primers RC1.1 and RC1.2 covering TRBC1 and TRBC2. TCRdb recomputed calls from the UMI-ligation and nested PCR reads with MiXCR, one row per CDR3 protein. Of 40,000 or so distinct CDR3 sequences listed, approximately 15% are singletons. Known numbers of the T cell clone KT2 were added to PBMC. This clonotype was seen many times. This CDR3 region has 14 residues. The V end was cut by 4 bases, the J end by 10 bases, with 20 bases between. The germline V gene encodes CDR1 SGHRS and CDR2 YFSETQ. The gene calls are TRBV5-1 and TRBJ1-1, with D tentatively TRBD1 (5 bases). This sequence was found in a human donor. Source material: PBMCs spiked with cells of the T cell clone KT2. The CDR3, as DNA: TGCGCCAGCAGCCCCTTCTTAGACAGATCGACAGCTTTCTTT. Its translation: CASSPFLDRSTAFF.